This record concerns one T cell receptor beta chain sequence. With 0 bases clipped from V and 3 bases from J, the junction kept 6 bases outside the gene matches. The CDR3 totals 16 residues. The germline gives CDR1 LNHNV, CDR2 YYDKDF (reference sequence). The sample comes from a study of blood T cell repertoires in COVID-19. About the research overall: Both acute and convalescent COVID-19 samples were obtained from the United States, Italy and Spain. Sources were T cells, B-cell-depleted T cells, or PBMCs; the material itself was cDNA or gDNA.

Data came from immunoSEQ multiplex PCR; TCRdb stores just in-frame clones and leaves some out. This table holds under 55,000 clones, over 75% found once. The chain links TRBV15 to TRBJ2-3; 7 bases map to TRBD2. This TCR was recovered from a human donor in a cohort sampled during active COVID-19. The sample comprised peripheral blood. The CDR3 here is CATSRDLLRGTDTQYF. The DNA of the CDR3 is TGTGCCACCAGCAGAGATCTCTTGCGGGGGACAGATACGCAGTATTTT.